The 13 T cell receptor beta chains below all came from one sample that was sequenced in a study of T cells after yellow fever vaccination (dated by TCRdb to between 2018 and 2020). The meaning of the sample's treatment or condition label: live attenuated yellow fever vaccine strain. Libraries were built with 5' RACE. TCRdb shows the sequencer as Illumina NovaSeq 6000. TCRdb's own reprocessing of the public reads used fastp at Q25 and MiXCR and kept productive beta chains. For every CDR3 protein sequence, its rows merge into one entry that carries the most common genes and DNA. Across this sample there are about 320,000 distinct CDR3 sequences, with 4% to 5.5% seen only once. Roughly 21% of the sample goes to the ten largest clones. Material: PBMCs, obtained 15 days after the yellow fever booster vaccination. The receptor set was obtained from a man between 18 and 35 years old who received the YFV17D yellow fever vaccine.

The chain combines TRBV5-1 with TRBJ1-1; the D gene is possibly TRBD1 (5 bases). V was shortened by 0 bases and J by 6 bases, with 15 bases between the two germline ends. The CDR3 is 15 residues long. Germline assignment: CDR1 SGHRS and CDR2 YFSETQ. The CDR3 region has the DNA TGCGCCAGCAGCTTGGGGGAGGGGAGGGGCGCTGAAGCTTTCTTT. This codes for CASSLGEGRGAEAFF. The complete variable domain, with remaining parts taken from reference TRBV5-1 and TRBJ1-1, reads KAGVTQTPRYLIKTRGQQVTLSCSPISGHRSVSWYQQTPGQGLQFLFEYFSETQRNKGNFPGRFSGRQFSNSRSEMNVSTLELGDSALYLCASSLGEGRGAEAFFGQGTRLTVV.

The chain employs TRBV27 and TRBJ2-4; D gene ambiguous. Trimming shortened V by 5 bases and J by 8 bases, and 13 bases separated the two germline ends. Germline values: CDR1 MNHEY, CDR2 SMNVEV (reference sequence). This CDR3 region has 13 residues. CDR3 region: CASSGLPPHIQYF. The DNA for the CDR3 is TGTGCCAGCAGTGGTCTTCCGCCACACATTCAGTACTTC.

The table lists this clonotype with many counts. The J gene is TRBJ1-2, the V gene TRBV6-2 or TRBV6-3; D possibly corresponds to TRBD1 (6 bases). This CDR3 is 14 amino acids long. With 0 bases removed from V and 12 bases from J, the gap between germline ends came to 17 bases. The V gene's germline CDR1 is MNHEY and CDR2 SVGEGT. The CDR3 loop reads CASSYSAYREYDTF. CDR3 sequence (DNA): TGTGCCAGCAGTTACTCGGCCTACAGGGAGTACGACACCTTC.

The table lists this clonotype with many counts. V gene TRBV20-1 combines with J gene TRBJ1-2; D not certain. Trimming cost V 0 bases and J 3 bases, with 8 bases left between them. The CDR3 has 13 residues. The germline CDR1 and CDR2 sequences are DFQATT and SNEGSKA (reference sequence). CDR3 loop: CSARDPSDYGYTF. CDR3 DNA sequence: TGCAGTGCTAGAGATCCCTCCGACTATGGCTACACCTTC.

This clonotype was seen at least ten times. J is TRBJ2-5 and V is TRBV29-1; D not certain. This CDR3 is built from 16 residues. Trimming shortened V by 0 bases and J by 0 bases, and 14 bases separated the two germline ends. Per germline, CDR1 SQVTM and CDR2 ANQGSEA. As DNA, the CDR3 is TGCAGCGTTGAAGAGGATACACAGCACAACCAAGAGACCCAGTACTTC. Its translation: CSVEEDTQHNQETQYF.

This clonotype was observed at least ten times. The gene calls are TRBV4-3 and TRBJ1-1; no reliable D call. Per germline, CDR1 LGHNA and CDR2 YSLEER. V was clipped by 6 bases and J by 1 base, with 9 bases between them. The CDR3 is made up of 13 amino acids. The CDR3 nucleotides read TGCGCCAGCAGACGTACTGGGAACACTGAAGCTTTCTTT. Its translation is CASRRTGNTEAFF.

In this sample, this clonotype turned up many times. The chain joins TRBV18 to TRBJ1-2, with 7 bases matching TRBD1. J lost 2 bases, V lost 2 bases, and 2 bases had no gene match. The CDR3 covers 14 residues. Germline V lookup: CDR1 KGHSH, CDR2 LQKENI. In nucleotides, the CDR3 is TGTGCCAGCTCACCAGAGACAGGGAACTATGGCTACACCTTC. Translating it yields CASSPETGNYGYTF.

This clonotype was counted ten times or more. J is TRBJ1-1 and V is TRBV5-8; perhaps TRBD1 as D (5 bases). The CDR3 extends over 15 amino acids. With 2 bases removed from V and 8 bases from J, the gap between germline ends came to 19 bases. The germline CDR1 and CDR2 sequences are SGHTS and YDEGEE. The CDR3 DNA reads as TGTGCCAGCAGCTTTGGTCAGGGAGCTTACGAAGAAGCTTTCTTT. It encodes CASSFGQGAYEEAFF.

The sample holds a few counts of this clonotype. This chain uses TRBV5-1 with TRBJ2-3, with D possibly being TRBD1 or TRBD2 (5 bases each). V dropped 4 bases and J dropped 0 bases, with 9 bases sitting between them. Germline CDR1 and CDR2: SGHRS and YFSETQ. The length of the CDR3 is 14 residues. The CDR3 loop reads CASSGGPSTDTQYF. In DNA, the CDR3 is TGCGCCAGCAGCGGGGGACCAAGCACAGATACGCAGTATTTT.

This clonotype was found a few times. The chain recombines TRBV5-8 with TRBJ2-5, with 9 bases fitting TRBD1. CDR3 size: 15 residues. The V gene's germline CDR1 is SGHTS and CDR2 YDEGEE. V dropped 5 bases and J dropped 4; count of bases not matched to a gene: 9. The CDR3 region is CASRPGQGFGETQYF. In DNA form, the CDR3 reads TGTGCCAGCAGACCAGGACAGGGGTTCGGAGAGACCCAGTACTTC. The whole variable domain, remainder taken from reference TRBV5-8 and TRBJ2-5, is EAGVTQSPTHLIKTRGQQATLRCSPISGHTSVYWYQQALGLGLQFLLWYDEGEERNRGNFPPRFSGRQFPNYSSELNVNALELEDSALYLCASRPGQGFGETQYFGPGTRLLVL.

This clonotype was counted many times. V and J are TRBV4-2 and TRBJ2-1, with no clear D. The V end was cut by 6 bases, the J end by 5 bases, with 11 bases between. The CDR3 is made up of 13 amino acids. Germline CDR1 is LGHNA and CDR2 is YNFKEQ. This CDR3 reads CASRTTVNNEQFF. The DNA for the CDR3 is TGTGCCAGCAGAACGACGGTTAACAATGAGCAGTTCTTC.

At least ten counts were recorded for this clonotype. The rearrangement uses TRBV4-1 and TRBJ2-5; 7 nucleotides align to TRBD1. Germline assignment: CDR1 MGHRA and CDR2 YSYEKL. CDR3 size: 17 residues. Trimming removed 0 bases from V and 4 bases from J; junction bases left unmatched: 11. Here the CDR3 DNA reads TGCGCCAGCAGCCAAGACTTGGGGCAGGGGGTTCCAGAGACCCAGTACTTC. It encodes CASSQDLGQGVPETQYF.

This clonotype was seen a few times. This chain connects TRBV5-4 to TRBJ2-3; D is ambiguous. V was cut by 0 bases and J by 3 bases, with 14 bases left in between. CDR1 and CDR2 from the germline V gene are SGHNT and YYREEE (reference sequence). The CDR3 contains 16 residues. The CDR3 here is CASSLAAGVGTDTQYF. As DNA, the CDR3 is TGTGCCAGCAGCTTGGCCGCCGGAGTTGGGACAGATACGCAGTATTTT.